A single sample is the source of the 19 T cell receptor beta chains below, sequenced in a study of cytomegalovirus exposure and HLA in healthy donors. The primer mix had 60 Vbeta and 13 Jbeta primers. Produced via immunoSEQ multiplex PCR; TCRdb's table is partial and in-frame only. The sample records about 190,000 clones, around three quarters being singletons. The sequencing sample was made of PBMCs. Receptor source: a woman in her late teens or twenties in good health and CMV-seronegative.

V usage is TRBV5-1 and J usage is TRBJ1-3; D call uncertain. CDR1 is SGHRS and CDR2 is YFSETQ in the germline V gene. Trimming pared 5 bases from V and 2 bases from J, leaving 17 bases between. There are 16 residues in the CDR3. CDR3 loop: CASRNTTRETGNTIYF. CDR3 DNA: TGCGCCAGCAGAAACACTACGAGGGAAACTGGAAACACCATATATTTT. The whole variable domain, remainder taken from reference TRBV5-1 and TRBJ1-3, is KAGVTQTPRYLIKTRGQQVTLSCSPISGHRSVSWYQQTPGQGLQFLFEYFSETQRNKGNFPGRFSGRQFSNSRSEMNVSTLELGDSALYLCASRNTTRETGNTIYFGEGSWLTVV.

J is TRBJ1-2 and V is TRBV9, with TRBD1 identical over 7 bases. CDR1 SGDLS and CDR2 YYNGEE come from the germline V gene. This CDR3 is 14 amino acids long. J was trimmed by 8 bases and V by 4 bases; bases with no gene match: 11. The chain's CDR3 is CASSREGAFRGYTF. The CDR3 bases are TGTGCCAGCAGCCGGGAGGGGGCGTTCAGAGGCTACACCTTC.

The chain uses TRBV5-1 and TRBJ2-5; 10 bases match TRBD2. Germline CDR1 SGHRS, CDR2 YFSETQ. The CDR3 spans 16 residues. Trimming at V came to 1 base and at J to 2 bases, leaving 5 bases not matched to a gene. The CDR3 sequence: CASSLNPAGGQETQYF. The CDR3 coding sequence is TGCGCCAGCAGCTTGAATCCAGCGGGAGGGCAAGAGACCCAGTACTTC.

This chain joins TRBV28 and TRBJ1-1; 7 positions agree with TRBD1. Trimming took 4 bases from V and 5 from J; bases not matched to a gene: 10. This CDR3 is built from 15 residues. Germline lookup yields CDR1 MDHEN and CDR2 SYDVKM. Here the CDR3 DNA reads TGTGCCAGCAGTTATGCGACAGGGTTGAGAACTGAAGCTTTCTTT. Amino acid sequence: CASSYATGLRTEAFF.

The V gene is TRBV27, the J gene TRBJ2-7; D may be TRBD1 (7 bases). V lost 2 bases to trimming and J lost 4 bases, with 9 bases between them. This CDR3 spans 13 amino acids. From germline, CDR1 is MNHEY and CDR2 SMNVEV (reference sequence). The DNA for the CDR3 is TGTGCCAGCAGTTTAGCAGGGGGGTACGAGCAGTACTTC. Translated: CASSLAGGYEQYF.

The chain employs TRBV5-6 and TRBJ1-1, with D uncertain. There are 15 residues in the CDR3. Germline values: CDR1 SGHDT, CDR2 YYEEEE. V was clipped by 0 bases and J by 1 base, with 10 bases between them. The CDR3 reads CASSLARRANTEAFF. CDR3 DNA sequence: TGTGCCAGCAGCTTGGCAAGGCGGGCGAACACTGAAGCTTTCTTT.

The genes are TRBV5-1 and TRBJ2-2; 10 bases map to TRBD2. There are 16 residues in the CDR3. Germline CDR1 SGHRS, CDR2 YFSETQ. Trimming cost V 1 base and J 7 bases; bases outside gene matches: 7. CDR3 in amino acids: CASSLSSGGRDGELFF. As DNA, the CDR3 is TGCGCCAGCAGCTTGTCTAGCGGGGGTCGGGACGGGGAGCTGTTTTTT.

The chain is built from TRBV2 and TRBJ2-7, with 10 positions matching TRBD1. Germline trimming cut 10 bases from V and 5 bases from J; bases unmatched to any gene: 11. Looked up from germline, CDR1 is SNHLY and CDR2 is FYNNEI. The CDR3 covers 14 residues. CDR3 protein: CATKTGTGDDEQYF. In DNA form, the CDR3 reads TGTGCCACCAAGACCGGGACAGGGGACGACGAGCAGTACTTC.

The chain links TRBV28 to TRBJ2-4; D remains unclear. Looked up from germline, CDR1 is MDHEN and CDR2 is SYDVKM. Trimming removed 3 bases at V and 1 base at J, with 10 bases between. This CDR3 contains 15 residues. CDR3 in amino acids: CASSFGEWAKNIQYF. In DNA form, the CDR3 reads TGTGCCAGCAGTTTTGGAGAGTGGGCCAAAAACATTCAGTACTTC.

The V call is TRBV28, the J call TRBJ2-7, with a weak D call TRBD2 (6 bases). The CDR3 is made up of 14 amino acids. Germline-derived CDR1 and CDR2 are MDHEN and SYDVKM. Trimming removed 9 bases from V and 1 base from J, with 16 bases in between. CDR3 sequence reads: CASPPTGGSYEQYF. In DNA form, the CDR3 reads TGTGCCAGTCCCCCCACTGGGGGGTCCTACGAGCAGTACTTC.

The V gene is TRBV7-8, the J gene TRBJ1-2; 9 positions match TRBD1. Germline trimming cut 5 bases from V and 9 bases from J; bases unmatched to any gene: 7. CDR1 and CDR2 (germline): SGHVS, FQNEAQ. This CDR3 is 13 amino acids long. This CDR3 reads CASSLRTGESYTF. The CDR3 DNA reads TGTGCCAGCAGCCTCAGGACAGGGGAGAGCTACACCTTC.

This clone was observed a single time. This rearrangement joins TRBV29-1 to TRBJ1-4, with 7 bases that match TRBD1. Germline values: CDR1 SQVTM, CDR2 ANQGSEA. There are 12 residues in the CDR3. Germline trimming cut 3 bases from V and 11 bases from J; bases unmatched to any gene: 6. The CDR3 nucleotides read TGCAGCGTTGAGGTCAGGGGGGAGAAACTGTTTTTT. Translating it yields CSVEVRGEKLFF. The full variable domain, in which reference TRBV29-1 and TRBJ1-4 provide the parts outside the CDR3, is SAVISQKPSRDICQRGTSLTIQCQVDSQVTMMFWYRQQPGQSLTLIATANQGSEATYESGFVIDKFPISRPNLTFSTLTVSNMSPEDSSIYLCSVEVRGEKLFFGSGTQLSVL.

The CDR3 sequence is CASSFYPTNEKLFF. Written as DNA, the CDR3 is TGTGCCAGCAGCTTCTATCCAACTAATGAAAAACTGTTTTTT. This sequence joins TRBV11-3 and TRBJ1-4, with D uncertain. CDR3 length equals 14 residues. V lost 3 bases and J 0 bases, leaving 5 bases between the germline ends. Germline assignment: CDR1 SGHNT and CDR2 YENEEA.

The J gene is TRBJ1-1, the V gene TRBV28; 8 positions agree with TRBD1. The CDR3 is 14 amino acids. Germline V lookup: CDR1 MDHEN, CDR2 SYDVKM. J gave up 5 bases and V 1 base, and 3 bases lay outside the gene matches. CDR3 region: CASSLSGGGTEAFF. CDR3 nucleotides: TGTGCCAGCAGTTTATCAGGGGGCGGAACTGAAGCTTTCTTT.

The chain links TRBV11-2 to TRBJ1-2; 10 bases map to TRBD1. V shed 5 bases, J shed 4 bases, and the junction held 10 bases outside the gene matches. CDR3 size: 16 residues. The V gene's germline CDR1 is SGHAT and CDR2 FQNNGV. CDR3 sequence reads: CASSLFRDRGFYGYTF. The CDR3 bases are TGTGCCAGCAGCCTCTTCCGGGACAGGGGATTCTATGGCTACACCTTC.

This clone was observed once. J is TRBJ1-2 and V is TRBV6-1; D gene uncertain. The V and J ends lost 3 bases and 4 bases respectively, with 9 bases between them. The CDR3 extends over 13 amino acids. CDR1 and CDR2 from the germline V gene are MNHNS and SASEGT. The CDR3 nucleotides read TGTGCCAGCAGTGAGTCCGGGATCTATGGCTACACCTTC. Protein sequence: CASSESGIYGYTF.

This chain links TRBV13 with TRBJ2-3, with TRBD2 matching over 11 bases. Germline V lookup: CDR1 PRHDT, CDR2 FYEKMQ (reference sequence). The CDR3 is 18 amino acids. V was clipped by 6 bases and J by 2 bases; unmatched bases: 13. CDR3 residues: CASSSGLAGNPITDTQYF. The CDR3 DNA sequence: TGTGCCAGCAGTTCTGGACTAGCGGGCAACCCTATCACAGATACGCAGTATTTT.

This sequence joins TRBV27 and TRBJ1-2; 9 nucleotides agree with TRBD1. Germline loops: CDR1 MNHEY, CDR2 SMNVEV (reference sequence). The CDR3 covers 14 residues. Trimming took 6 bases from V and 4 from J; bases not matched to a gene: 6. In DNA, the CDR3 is TGTGCCAGCAGAGGACAGGGGCTATTCTATGGCTACACCTTC. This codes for CASRGQGLFYGYTF.

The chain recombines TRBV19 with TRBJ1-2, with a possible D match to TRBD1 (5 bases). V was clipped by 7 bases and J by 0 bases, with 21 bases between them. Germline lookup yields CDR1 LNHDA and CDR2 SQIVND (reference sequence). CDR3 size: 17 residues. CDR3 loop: CASIPAGRNRPNYGYTF. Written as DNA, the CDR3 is TGTGCCAGTATCCCGGCGGGGAGAAACAGGCCTAACTATGGCTACACCTTC.